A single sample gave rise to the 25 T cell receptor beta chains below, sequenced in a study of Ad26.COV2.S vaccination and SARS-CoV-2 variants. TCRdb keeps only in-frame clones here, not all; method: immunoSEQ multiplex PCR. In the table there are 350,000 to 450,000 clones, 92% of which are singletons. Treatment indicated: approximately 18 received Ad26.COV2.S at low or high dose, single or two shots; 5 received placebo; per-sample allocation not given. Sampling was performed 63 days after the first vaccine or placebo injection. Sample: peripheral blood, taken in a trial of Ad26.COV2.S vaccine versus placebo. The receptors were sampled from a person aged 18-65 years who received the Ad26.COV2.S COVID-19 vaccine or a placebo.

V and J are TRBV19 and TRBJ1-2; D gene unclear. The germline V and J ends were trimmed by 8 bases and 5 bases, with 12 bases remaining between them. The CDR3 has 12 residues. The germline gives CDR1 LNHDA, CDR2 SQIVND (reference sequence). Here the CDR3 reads CASGARKYGYTF. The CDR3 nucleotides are TGTGCCAGTGGAGCGAGAAAGTATGGCTACACCTTC.

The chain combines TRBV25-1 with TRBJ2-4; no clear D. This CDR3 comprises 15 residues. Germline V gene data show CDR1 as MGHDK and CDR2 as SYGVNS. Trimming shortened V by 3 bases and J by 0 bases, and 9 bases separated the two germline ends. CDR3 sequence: CASSEKSLAKNIQYF. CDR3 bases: TGTGCCAGCAGTGAGAAGTCCCTAGCCAAAAACATTCAGTACTTC. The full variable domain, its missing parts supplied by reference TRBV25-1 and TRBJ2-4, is EADIYQTPRYLVIGTGKKITLECSQTMGHDKMYWYQQDPGMELHLIHYSYGVNSTEKGDLSSESTVSRIRTEHFPLTLESARPSHTSQYLCASSEKSLAKNIQYFGAGTRLSVL.

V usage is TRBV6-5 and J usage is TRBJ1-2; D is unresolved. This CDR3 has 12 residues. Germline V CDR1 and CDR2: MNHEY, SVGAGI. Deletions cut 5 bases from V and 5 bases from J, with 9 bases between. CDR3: CASSPAPYGYTF. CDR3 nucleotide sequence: TGTGCCAGCAGTCCTGCACCTTATGGCTACACCTTC.

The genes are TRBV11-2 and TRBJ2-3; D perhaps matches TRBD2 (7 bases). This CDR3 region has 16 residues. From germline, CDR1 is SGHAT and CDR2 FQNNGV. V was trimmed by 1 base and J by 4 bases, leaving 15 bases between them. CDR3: CASSLVVGGQSDTQYF. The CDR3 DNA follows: TGTGCCAGCAGCTTAGTCGTGGGGGGGCAGTCAGATACGCAGTATTTT. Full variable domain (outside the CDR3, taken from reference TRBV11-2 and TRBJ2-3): EAGVAQSPRYKIIEKRQSVAFWCNPISGHATLYWYQQILGQGPKLLIQFQNNGVVDDSQLPKDRFSAERLKGVDSTLKIQPAKLEDSAVYLCASSLVVGGQSDTQYFGPGTRLTVL.

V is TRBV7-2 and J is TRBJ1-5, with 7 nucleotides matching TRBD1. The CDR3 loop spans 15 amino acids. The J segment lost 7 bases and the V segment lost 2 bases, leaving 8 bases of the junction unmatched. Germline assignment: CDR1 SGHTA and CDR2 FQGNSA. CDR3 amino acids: CASSLSTGAGQPQHF. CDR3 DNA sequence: TGTGCCAGCAGCTTAAGCACAGGGGCGGGACAGCCCCAGCATTTT.

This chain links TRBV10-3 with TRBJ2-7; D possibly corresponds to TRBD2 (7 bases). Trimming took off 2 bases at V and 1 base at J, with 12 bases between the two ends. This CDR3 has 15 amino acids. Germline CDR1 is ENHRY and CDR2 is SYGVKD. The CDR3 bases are TGTGCCATCAGTGAGGGGGGGGCGGGATCCTACGAGCAGTACTTC. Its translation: CAISEGGAGSYEQYF.

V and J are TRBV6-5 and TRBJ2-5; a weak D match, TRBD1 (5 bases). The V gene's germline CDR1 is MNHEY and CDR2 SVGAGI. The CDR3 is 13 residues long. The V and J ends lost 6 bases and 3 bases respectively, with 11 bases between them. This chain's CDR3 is CASRFRQKETQYF. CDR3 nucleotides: TGTGCCAGCAGGTTTCGACAGAAAGAGACCCAGTACTTC.

CDR3 nucleotide sequence: TGTGCCAGCAGTTTATTGGAGGACAGGGTTGAAAAACTGTTTTTT. This gives the protein CASSLLEDRVEKLFF. This chain joins TRBV27 and TRBJ1-4; 8 bases align to TRBD1. CDR1 and CDR2 (germline): MNHEY, SMNVEV (reference sequence). This CDR3 is 15 amino acids long. With 1 base clipped from V and 7 bases from J, the junction kept 5 bases outside the gene matches.

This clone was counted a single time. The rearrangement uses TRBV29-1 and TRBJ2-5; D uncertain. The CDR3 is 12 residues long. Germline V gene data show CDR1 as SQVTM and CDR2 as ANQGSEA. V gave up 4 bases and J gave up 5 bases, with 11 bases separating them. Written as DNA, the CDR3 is TGCAGCGTTGGCCGAGGACGGGAGACCCAGTACTTC. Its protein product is CSVGRGRETQYF. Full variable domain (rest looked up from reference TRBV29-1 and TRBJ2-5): SAVISQKPSRDICQRGTSLTIQCQVDSQVTMMFWYRQQPGQSLTLIATANQGSEATYESGFVIDKFPISRPNLTFSTLTVSNMSPEDSSIYLCSVGRGRETQYFGPGTRLLVL.

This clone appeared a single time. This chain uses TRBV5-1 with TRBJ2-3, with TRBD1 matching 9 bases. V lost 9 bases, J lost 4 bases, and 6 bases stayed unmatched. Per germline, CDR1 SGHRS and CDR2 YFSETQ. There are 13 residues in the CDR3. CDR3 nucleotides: TGCGCCACCTCGACAGGGGGACCAGATACGCAGTATTTT. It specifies CATSTGGPDTQYF.

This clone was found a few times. CDR3: CASSWTDSNQPQHF. Here the CDR3 DNA reads TGTGCCAGCAGTTGGACAGATAGCAATCAGCCCCAGCATTTT. The rearrangement joins TRBV2 to TRBJ1-5; perhaps TRBD1 as D (6 bases). The germline V and J ends were trimmed by 5 bases and 0 bases, with 8 bases remaining between them. This CDR3 has 14 amino acids. Germline CDR1 reads SNHLY; CDR2 reads FYNNEI. The full variable domain, in which reference TRBV2 and TRBJ1-5 provide the parts outside the CDR3, is EPEVTQTPSHQVTQMGQEVILRCVPISNHLYFYWYRQILGQKVEFLVSFYNNEISEKSEIFDDQFSVERPDGSNFTLKIRSTKLEDSAMYFCASSWTDSNQPQHFGDGTRLSIL.

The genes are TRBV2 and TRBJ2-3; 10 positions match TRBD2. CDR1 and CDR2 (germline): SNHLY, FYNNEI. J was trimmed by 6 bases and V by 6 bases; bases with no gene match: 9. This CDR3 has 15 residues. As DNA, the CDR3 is TGTGCCAGCAGGGGTAGCGGGGGGCCTGCGGATACGCAGTATTTT. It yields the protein CASRGSGGPADTQYF.

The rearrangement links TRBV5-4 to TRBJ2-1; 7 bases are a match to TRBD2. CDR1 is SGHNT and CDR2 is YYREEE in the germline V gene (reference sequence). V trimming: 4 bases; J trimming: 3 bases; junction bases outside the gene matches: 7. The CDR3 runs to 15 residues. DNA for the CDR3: TGTGCCAGCAGCGCCAGCGGGGTCAACTACAATGAGCAGTTCTTC. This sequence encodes CASSASGVNYNEQFF.

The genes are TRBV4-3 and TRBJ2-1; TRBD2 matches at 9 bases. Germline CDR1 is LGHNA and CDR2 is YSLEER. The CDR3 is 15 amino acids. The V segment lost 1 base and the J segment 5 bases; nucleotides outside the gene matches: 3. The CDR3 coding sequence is TGCGCCAGCAGCCAAGGGCGGGGGGGAAACAATGAGCAGTTCTTC. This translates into CASSQGRGGNNEQFF.

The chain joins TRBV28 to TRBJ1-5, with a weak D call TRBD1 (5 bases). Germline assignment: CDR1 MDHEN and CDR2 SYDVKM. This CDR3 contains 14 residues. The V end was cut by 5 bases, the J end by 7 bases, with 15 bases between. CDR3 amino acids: CASSPGGGHQPQHF. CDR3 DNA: TGTGCCAGCAGTCCGGGGGGTGGCCACCAGCCCCAGCATTTT.

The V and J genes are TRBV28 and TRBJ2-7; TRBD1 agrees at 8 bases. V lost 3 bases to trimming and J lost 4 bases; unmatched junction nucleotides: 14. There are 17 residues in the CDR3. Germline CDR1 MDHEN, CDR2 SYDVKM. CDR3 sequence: CASSFEVPDRANYEQYF. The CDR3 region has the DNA TGTGCCAGCAGTTTTGAAGTCCCGGACAGGGCTAATTACGAGCAGTACTTC.

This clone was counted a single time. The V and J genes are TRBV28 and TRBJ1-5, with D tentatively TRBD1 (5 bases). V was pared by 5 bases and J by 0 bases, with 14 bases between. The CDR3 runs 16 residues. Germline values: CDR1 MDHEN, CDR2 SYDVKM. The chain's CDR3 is CASSSGSGYSNQPQHF. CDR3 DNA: TGTGCCAGCAGTAGTGGGTCAGGGTATAGCAATCAGCCCCAGCATTTT.

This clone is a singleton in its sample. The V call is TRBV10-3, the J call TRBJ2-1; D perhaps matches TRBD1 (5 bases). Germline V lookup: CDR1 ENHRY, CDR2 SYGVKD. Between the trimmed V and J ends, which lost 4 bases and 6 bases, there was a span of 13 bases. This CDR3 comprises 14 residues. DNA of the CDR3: TGTGCCATCAGTGCATCAGGGCCAGGCAATGAGCAGTTCTTC. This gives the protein CAISASGPGNEQFF.

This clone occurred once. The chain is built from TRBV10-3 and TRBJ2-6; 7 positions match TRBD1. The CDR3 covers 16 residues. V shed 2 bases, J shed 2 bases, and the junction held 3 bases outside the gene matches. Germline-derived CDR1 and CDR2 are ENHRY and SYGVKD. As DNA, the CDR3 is TGTGCCATCAGTGAGGCTGACAGGGCTGGGGCCAACGTCCTGACTTTC. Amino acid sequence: CAISEADRAGANVLTF.

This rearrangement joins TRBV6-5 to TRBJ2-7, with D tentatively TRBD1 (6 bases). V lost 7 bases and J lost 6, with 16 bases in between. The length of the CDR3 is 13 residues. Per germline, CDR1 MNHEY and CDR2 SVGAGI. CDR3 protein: CASIDRRSSEQYF. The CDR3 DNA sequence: TGTGCCAGCATCGACAGGAGGTCCAGCGAGCAGTACTTC.

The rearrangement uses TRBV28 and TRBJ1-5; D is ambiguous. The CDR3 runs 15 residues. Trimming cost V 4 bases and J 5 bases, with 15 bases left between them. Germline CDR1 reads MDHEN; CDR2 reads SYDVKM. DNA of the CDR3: TGTGCCAGCAGTTCCCTCGGGCTCCCCGATCAGCCCCAGCATTTT. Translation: CASSSLGLPDQPQHF. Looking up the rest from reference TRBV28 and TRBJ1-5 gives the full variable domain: DVKVTQSSRYLVKRTGEKVFLECVQDMDHENMFWYRQDPGLGLRLIYFSYDVKMKEKGDIPEGYSVSREKKERFSLILESASTNQTSMYLCASSSLGLPDQPQHFGDGTRLSIL.

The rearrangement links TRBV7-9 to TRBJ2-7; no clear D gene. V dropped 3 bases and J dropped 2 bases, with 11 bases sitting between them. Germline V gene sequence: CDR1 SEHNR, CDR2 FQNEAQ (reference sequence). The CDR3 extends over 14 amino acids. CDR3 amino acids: CASSLAQATYEQYF. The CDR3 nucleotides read TGTGCCAGCAGCTTGGCCCAGGCTACCTACGAGCAGTACTTC.

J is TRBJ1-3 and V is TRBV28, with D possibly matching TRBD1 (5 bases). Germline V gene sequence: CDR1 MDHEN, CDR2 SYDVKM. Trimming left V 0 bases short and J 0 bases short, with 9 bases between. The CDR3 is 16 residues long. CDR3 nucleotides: TGTGCCAGCAGTTTATGGTCAGGGTCCTCTGGAAACACCATATATTTT. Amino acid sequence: CASSLWSGSSGNTIYF.

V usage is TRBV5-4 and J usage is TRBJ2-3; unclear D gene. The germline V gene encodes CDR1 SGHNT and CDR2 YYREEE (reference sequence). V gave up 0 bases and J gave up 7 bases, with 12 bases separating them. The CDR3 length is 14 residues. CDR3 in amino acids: CASSLEGARNTQYF. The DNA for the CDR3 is TGTGCCAGCAGCTTGGAGGGCGCCCGGAATACGCAGTATTTT.

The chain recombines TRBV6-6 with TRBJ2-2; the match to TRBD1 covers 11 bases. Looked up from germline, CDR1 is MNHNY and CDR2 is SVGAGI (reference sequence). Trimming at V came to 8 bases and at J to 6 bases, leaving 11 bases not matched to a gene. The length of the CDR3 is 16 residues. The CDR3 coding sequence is TGTGCCAGCCCTATCCCCGGGACAGGGGGTCCCGGGGAGCTGTTTTTT. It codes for CASPIPGTGGPGELFF.